The next 23 T cell receptor beta chains were all read from a single sample in a study of blood T cells in healthy people across ages. A second PCR of 7 to 11 cycles used a sample-barcoded 5' primer and a J-beta primer mix. A single record per CDR3 protein comes from TCRdb applying MiXCR to the 5' RACE reads. This sample carries hundreds of thousands of distinct CDR3 sequences, around 28% of them seen once, and the ten largest clones take roughly a sixth. Sequences were obtained from blood. These TCRs come from a woman older than 75 in good health.

In its sample, this clonotype was seen many times. The V and J genes are TRBV4-1 and TRBJ1-2; D unresolved. V lost 1 base and J lost 6, with 9 bases in between. CDR3 size: 13 residues. Germline V gene data show CDR1 as MGHRA and CDR2 as YSYEKL. CDR3 bases: TGCGCCAGCAGCCAAGGAGGGAACCATGGCTACACCTTC. This encodes CASSQGGNHGYTF.

This clonotype appeared a few times. The rearrangement links TRBV15 to TRBJ1-1, with 9 bases fitting TRBD1. Trimming removed 6 bases from V and 6 bases from J; junction bases left unmatched: 11. Germline V gene sequence: CDR1 LNHNV, CDR2 YYDKDF (reference sequence). The CDR3 consists of 15 residues. CDR3 sequence: CATRPAGQGLSEAFF. The CDR3 bases are TGTGCCACCAGGCCGGCGGGACAGGGCTTGTCTGAAGCTTTCTTT.

The V call is TRBV15, the J call TRBJ2-7; the D is unclear. The V gene lost 1 base and the J gene lost 1 base, with 11 bases spanning the gap. The CDR3 covers 15 residues. Germline values: CDR1 LNHNV, CDR2 YYDKDF (reference sequence). For the CDR3, the DNA is TGTGCCACCAGCAGAGGAACGCTTCCTTCCTACGAGCAGTACTTC. This codes for CATSRGTLPSYEQYF.

The sample holds many counts of this clonotype. This rearrangement joins TRBV9 to TRBJ1-2, with D maybe TRBD1 (6 bases). CDR3 length: 14 amino acids. Germline V gene sequence: CDR1 SGDLS, CDR2 YYNGEE. With 3 bases removed from V and 8 bases from J, the gap between germline ends came to 17 bases. The CDR3 loop reads CASSATGTIGGYTF. The CDR3 DNA follows: TGTGCCAGCAGCGCGACAGGCACTATAGGGGGCTACACCTTC.

V is TRBV12-3 or TRBV12-4 and J is TRBJ2-1; D call uncertain. The CDR3 is made up of 15 amino acids. Trimming shortened V by 3 bases and J by 2 bases, and 11 bases separated the two germline ends. As DNA, the CDR3 is TGTGCCAGCAGTTTTCCCGCCCGGCCCTACAATGAGCAGTTCTTC. Residues: CASSFPARPYNEQFF.

The chain carries TRBV30 and TRBJ2-1, with 7 positions matching TRBD1. The J call may be in error: the DNA end matches TRBJ2-7 better. The CDR3 extends over 12 amino acids. Germline V CDR1 and CDR2: GTSNPN, SVGIG (reference sequence). The CDR3 loop is CAWKGAYNEQYF. CDR3 in DNA: TGTGCCTGGAAGGGGGCCTACAATGAGCAGTACTTC.

This clonotype was seen only a few times. This chain uses TRBV12-3 or TRBV12-4 with TRBJ2-7; D is uncertain. There are 8 residues in the CDR3. The CDR3 coding sequence is TGTGCTAGCAGTTTAAAGGTCGTC. This encodes CASSLKVV.

This clonotype was detected many times. This chain joins TRBV4-1 and TRBJ2-7, with D perhaps matching TRBD1 (6 bases). CDR3 size: 13 residues. V lost 2 bases and J 3 bases, leaving 8 bases between the germline ends. CDR1 and CDR2 (germline): MGHRA, YSYEKL. The CDR3 DNA reads as TGCGCCAGCAGCCAAAGAGGGGGCTACGAGCAGTACTTC. Its protein is CASSQRGGYEQYF.

This clonotype was recorded at least ten times. The chain carries TRBV12-3 or TRBV12-4 and TRBJ2-5; D gene ambiguous. This CDR3 comprises 13 residues. The ends were cut back, 5 bases at V and 2 bases at J, with 9 bases in the middle. Here the CDR3 DNA reads TGTGCCAGCAGTCCCCAGGTTCAAGAGACCCAGTACTTC. This encodes CASSPQVQETQYF.

In this sample, this clonotype turned up many times. The chain has TRBV2 and TRBJ2-1; a possible D gene is TRBD2 (6 bases). Per germline, CDR1 SNHLY and CDR2 FYNNEI. V was trimmed by 7 bases and J by 4 bases, leaving 11 bases between them. This CDR3 region has 13 residues. Written as DNA, the CDR3 is TGTGCCAGCAAGGCGGGGCCGTACAATGAGCAGTTCTTC. Protein product: CASKAGPYNEQFF.

This clonotype was detected ten times or more. The rearrangement joins TRBV7-9 to TRBJ1-2; 10 nucleotides line up with TRBD1. The germline V gene has CDR1 SEHNR and CDR2 FQNEAQ (reference sequence). The ends lost 5 bases at V and 8 bases at J; junction bases unmatched: 11. The CDR3 length is 15 residues. The CDR3 loop is CASSPPLDRGQGYTF. Written as DNA, the CDR3 is TGTGCCAGCAGCCCGCCCCTCGACAGGGGGCAAGGCTACACCTTC.

At least ten counts were recorded for this clonotype. CDR3 DNA sequence: TGTGCCAGCAGCTCAAGAAGTAGCGAGCGGGGGGGTCGGAGTACGCAGTATTTT. Residues: CASSSRSSERGGRSTQYF. The chain links TRBV7-2 to TRBJ2-3, with 10 bases identical to TRBD2. Germline CDR1 and CDR2: SGHTA and FQGNSA. The V segment lost 4 bases and the J segment 8 bases; nucleotides outside the gene matches: 18. This CDR3 spans 18 amino acids.

The J gene is TRBJ1-5, the V gene TRBV7-9; tentatively, D is TRBD1 (5 bases). Trimming took off 3 bases at V and 5 bases at J, with 11 bases between the two ends. The CDR3 extends over 14 amino acids. Germline loops: CDR1 SEHNR, CDR2 FQNEAQ (reference sequence). The CDR3 protein is CASSFQGEDQPQHF. CDR3 in DNA: TGTGCCAGCAGCTTTCAGGGTGAGGATCAGCCCCAGCATTTT.

The chain uses TRBV7-8 and TRBJ1-2, with 10 positions matching TRBD1. V shed 4 bases and J 2 bases; nucleotides not matched to a gene: 7. This CDR3 is 16 amino acids long. From germline, CDR1 is SGHVS and CDR2 FQNEAQ. CDR3: CASSSTRDRGNYGYTF. CDR3 sequence (DNA): TGTGCCAGCAGCTCTACCCGGGACAGGGGCAACTATGGCTACACCTTC.

Regarding this clonotype: A read error is possible here, since a much larger clone lies one base away. The genes are TRBV2 and TRBJ2-5; D is unresolved. The germline gives CDR1 SNHLY, CDR2 FYNNEI. Trimming took 4 bases from V and 4 from J, leaving 10 bases between them. The CDR3 totals 13 residues. The CDR3 sequence is CASSAVSGETQYF. CDR3 nucleotide sequence: TGTGCCAGCAGTGCAGTGTCTGGAGAGACCCAGTACTTC.

In this sample, this clonotype turned up a few times. The CDR3 loop is CASSLTGGNFYEQYF. In DNA, the CDR3 is TGTGCCAGCAGCCTAACTGGCGGCAATTTCTACGAGCAGTACTTC. This chain uses TRBV11-2 with TRBJ2-7; D remains unclear. V shed 5 bases and J shed 3 bases, with 17 bases lying between them. The germline CDR1 and CDR2 sequences are SGHAT and FQNNGV. The CDR3 sequence is 15 residues long.

The chain uses TRBV11-3 and TRBJ2-6, with 11 bases identical to TRBD1. Trimming removed 1 base from V and 4 bases from J; junction bases left unmatched: 6. The CDR3 spans 18 residues. Germline V gene data show CDR1 as SGHNT and CDR2 as YENEEA. CDR3 region: CASSLGTGGSKGANVLTF. The DNA of the CDR3 is TGTGCCAGCAGCTTAGGGACAGGGGGCTCAAAAGGGGCCAACGTCCTGACTTTC.

There are a few counts of this clonotype. V is TRBV19 and J is TRBJ1-1; 7 bases map to TRBD1. CDR3 length: 13 residues. V lost 7 bases, J lost 5 bases, and 7 bases stayed unmatched. The V gene's germline CDR1 is LNHDA and CDR2 SQIVND (reference sequence). DNA of the CDR3: TGTGCCAGTATGTCGACAGGGTTGACTGAAGCTTTCTTT. Residues: CASMSTGLTEAFF.

This clonotype was picked up many times. The chain couples TRBV7-9 to TRBJ2-7, with a weak D call TRBD1 (5 bases). Trimming cost V 0 bases and J 6 bases, with 9 bases left between them. The CDR3 extends over 13 amino acids. Germline values: CDR1 SEHNR, CDR2 FQNEAQ (reference sequence). The CDR3 reads CASSLAAGSEQYF. The CDR3 DNA sequence: TGTGCCAGCAGCTTAGCGGCAGGGTCCGAGCAGTACTTC.

This clonotype was observed once. V gene TRBV20-1 combines with J gene TRBJ2-1, with 9 bases lining up with TRBD2. The junction had 10 bases not matched to a gene; V was cut back by 5 bases and J by 2 bases. The CDR3 has 16 amino acids. Per germline, CDR1 DFQATT and CDR2 SNEGSKA (reference sequence). The CDR3 region is CSARGLAGSTYNEQFF. DNA of the CDR3: TGCAGTGCTCGCGGGCTAGCGGGGAGCACCTACAATGAGCAGTTCTTC.

This clonotype has only a few counts. This chain links TRBV7-2 with TRBJ2-1; TRBD2 aligns across 8 bases. The V gene's germline CDR1 is SGHTA and CDR2 FQGNSA. CDR3 length: 17 amino acids. The J segment lost 6 bases and the V segment lost 2 bases, leaving 12 bases of the junction unmatched. This chain's CDR3 is CASSLSPGRGARNEQFF. CDR3 DNA sequence: TGTGCCAGCAGCTTAAGCCCTGGGCGGGGGGCCCGCAATGAGCAGTTCTTC.

The rearrangement links TRBV27 to TRBJ2-2; TRBD1 agrees at 9 bases. Germline-derived CDR1 and CDR2 are MNHEY and SMNVEV (reference sequence). The CDR3 totals 16 residues. The J segment lost 3 bases and the V segment lost 5 bases, leaving 7 bases of the junction unmatched. The CDR3 sequence is CASSAGTGWDTGELFF. The CDR3 DNA reads as TGTGCCAGCAGTGCCGGGACAGGGTGGGACACCGGGGAGCTGTTTTTT.

The genes are TRBV20-1 and TRBJ2-3; possibly TRBD1 for D (6 bases). The germline V gene has CDR1 DFQATT and CDR2 SNEGSKA (reference sequence). Trimming removed 3 bases from V and 3 bases from J, with 16 bases in between. The CDR3 runs 15 residues. The CDR3 DNA reads TGCAGTGCTAGCTTCCGGCAGGGGAATACAGATACGCAGTATTTT. Translating it yields CSASFRQGNTDTQYF.